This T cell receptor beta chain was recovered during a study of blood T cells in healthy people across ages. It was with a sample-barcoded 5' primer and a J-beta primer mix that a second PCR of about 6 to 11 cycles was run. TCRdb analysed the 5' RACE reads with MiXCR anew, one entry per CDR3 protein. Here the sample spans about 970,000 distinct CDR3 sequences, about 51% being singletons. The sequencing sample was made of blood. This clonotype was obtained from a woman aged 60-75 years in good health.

The CDR3, as DNA: TGTGCCACCAGCAGATCGACAGGGGTAGTAGCTGGGGCCAACGTCCTGACTTTC. It yields the protein CATSRSTGVVAGANVLTF. V and J are TRBV15 and TRBJ2-6; 8 bases align to TRBD1. The CDR3 has 18 amino acids. J gave up 2 bases and V 2 bases, and 8 bases lay outside the gene matches. Germline V gene lookup returns CDR1 LNHNV and CDR2 YYDKDF (reference sequence).